This T cell receptor (beta chain) was obtained from a study of T cell repertoires in cytomegalovirus infection. Study overall: Indications of both CMV infection and matching HLA type were provided by public TCR beta signatures.

One entry per CDR3 protein results from TCRdb running MiXCR on the reads. This sample carries roughly 320,000 distinct CDR3 sequences, approximately 9.5% of them seen once, and the ten largest clones take 3.5% to 4.5%. This clonotype was seen more than once but under ten times. Its antigen is undetermined. Study findings and constraints: The ex vivo response was dominated by HLA-C-restricted CMV-specific TCR beta clonotypes.

Sequenced sample: PBMCs. The sequence was obtained from a human donor in good health (CMV status not recorded). Some clones in this sample may be carry-over from other donors' samples.

The CDR3 nucleotides are TGTGCCAGCAGCCAACAGTACAGCGAGCAGTACTTC. Protein sequence: CASSQQYSEQYF. This chain joins TRBV14 and TRBJ2-7; no firm D call. The CDR3 consists of 12 residues. The ends were cut back, 2 bases at V and 6 bases at J, with 8 bases in the middle. Germline CDR1 SGHDN, CDR2 FVKESK.